This T cell receptor beta chain was identified during a study of identical twins (dated by TCRdb to about 2016). With regard to the full study: To test whether fetal clonotypes persist, the study used deep sequencing on TCR alpha and beta repertoires from monozygotic twins, unrelated adults of various ages, and cord blood. To rule out contamination, replicate twin experiments were performed at different times with different library preparation protocols. Results the study describes overall, beyond this receptor: Conclusions relied on cross-sectional statistical analysis, since the same donors could not be followed over many years. Abundant cord blood beta clonotypes carried fewer insertions; young adult naive repertoires showed a weaker similar trend, while memory repertoires showed none. In beta out-of-frame sequences, excess twin sharing was weaker, because having fewer shared sequences lowered the signal-to-noise ratio. Compared with coincidental sharing between unrelated individuals, out-of-frame TCR alpha sequences shared between twins had an excess of sequences with low generation probability. Zero-insertion analyses could be partly confounded by invariant T cells such as MAIT and iNKT, although diverse VJ usage argued against such confounding for most clonotypes. In monozygotic twins, recombination models systematically underestimated out-of-frame TCR alpha sharing, but the models matched the sharing seen between unrelated individuals.

This clonotype was seen a few times. Its antigen is unknown. It has no much larger one-base neighbor in the sample; base qualities were not kept. The CDR3 numbers 13 residues from cysteine through valine. Just the 39-base CDR3 DNA is kept, in frame starting at base 1. V has 1 base trimmed and J has 4 bases trimmed; junction bases matching no gene number 1. From the germline V gene, CDR1 is MDHEN and CDR2 is SYDVKM. Library construction relied on 5' RACE. The data were produced on an Illumina HiSeq 2000. Template switching introduced a universal primer binding site; the final cDNA contained a unique molecular identifier, enabling accurate counting of TCR cDNA molecules. Specific primers in the conserved constant-segment region were used to synthesize first-strand cDNA for the TCR alpha and beta chains. Each cDNA library was double barcoded, with a SMART-Mk sample barcode plus Illumina barcodes, to control for contamination. TruSeq adapter sequences and Illumina sample barcodes were added in two successive PCR steps. The Illumina HiSeq platform was used with custom primers to sequence TCR alpha and beta cDNA libraries. On the authors' methods: MiGEC processed the raw reads to extract unique molecular identifiers, while MiXCR was used to determine the CDR3 positions. For each individual, recombination models were inferred using an EM algorithm with the repgenHMM and IGoR tools. Shared clonotypes were analyzed with the tcR package in R, and sharing was normalized by the product of cloneset sizes. To study raw recombination free of thymic and clonal selection effects, out-of-frame nonproductive sequences were analyzed. The public reads were reanalyzed by TCRdb: fastp trimming at Q25, MiXCR alignment, in-frame beta chains only. Every CDR3 protein is listed once, alongside the most common genes and DNA of its rows. For this entry, the V and J calls and clone size follow TCRdb and not the study's own pipeline. This sample comprises some 600,000 distinct CDR3 sequences, about 7% of them detected only once. 1.6% of the sample is in the top ten clones.

Only healthy Caucasian donors were included. The twin cohort consisted of three pairs of female monozygotic twins, all aged about 18 to 29 years. Peripheral blood mononuclear cells were the source from which RNA for the TCR libraries was isolated. These data also formed part of another study, on yellow fever vaccine responses in identical twins. Drawing on the second study: According to the authors, the vaccine-induced T cell response in identical twins seemed to be partly convergent and partly specific to each individual. The study precisely tracked vaccine-responding T cell clones in identical twins.

Material for sequencing was PBMCs. The sequence derives from a woman younger than 30 in good health. The rearrangement joined TRBV28 to TRBJ2-7, with 7 central nucleotides matching TRBD2. The nucleotide sequence is TGTGCCAGCAGTTTATCGGGGGGATACGAGCAGTACGTC. It translates as CASSLSGGYEQYV.